The 22 T cell receptor beta chains given below trace back to one sample, sequenced in a study of untreated major depressive disorder (dated by TCRdb to between 2018 and 2020). Libraries were made using the immunoSEQ multiplex PCR assay. What TCRdb holds here is the immuneACCESS table cut down to in-frame rearrangements. Part of the clones is not present; checked against another copy, under half of the missing clones reflect an unresolved V gene, and the others are unexplained. This sample gives more than 20,000 clones in total; roughly 93% of them show up just once. Together, the top ten hold 0.25% to 0.35% of the sample. Specimen: CD4+ T cells from PBMCs. These TCRs come from a man aged 25 to 40 in good health.

This rearrangement joins TRBV18 to TRBJ1-5; maybe TRBD1 (5 bases). Germline-derived CDR1 and CDR2 are KGHSH and LQKENI. This CDR3 has 15 amino acids. V lost 3 bases, J lost 3 bases, and 12 bases lay in between. The CDR3 loop is CASSPGTGVNQPQHF. Written as DNA, the CDR3 is TGTGCCAGCTCACCGGGGACGGGAGTCAATCAGCCCCAGCATTTT. The full variable domain, completed using reference TRBV18 and TRBJ1-5, is NAGVMQNPRHLVRRRGQEARLRCSPMKGHSHVYWYRQLPEEGLKFMVYLQKENIIDESGMPKERFSAEFPKEGPSILRIQQVVRGDSAAYFCASSPGTGVNQPQHFGDGTRLSIL.

The V call is TRBV9, the J call TRBJ1-5; D is unclear. Trimming left V 0 bases short and J 6 bases short, with 13 bases between. This CDR3 contains 15 residues. CDR1 and CDR2 (germline): SGDLS, YYNGEE. DNA for the CDR3: TGTGCCAGCAGCGTAGGTGTTGGCCTCGGTCAGCCCCAGCATTTT. Residues: CASSVGVGLGQPQHF.

The J gene is TRBJ2-3, the V gene TRBV18, with 9 positions matching TRBD2. This CDR3 contains 15 residues. Germline trimming cut 0 bases from V and 14 bases from J; bases unmatched to any gene: 12. Germline CDR1 and CDR2: KGHSH and LQKENI. The CDR3 sequence: CASSPPTAGGSRSYF. In nucleotides, the CDR3 is TGTGCCAGCTCACCACCGACAGCGGGAGGCTCTCGGTCGTATTTT.

The chain couples TRBV7-2 to TRBJ2-4; 7 nucleotides align to TRBD1. The CDR3 totals 16 residues. Per germline, CDR1 SGHTA and CDR2 FQGNSA. V lost 6 bases to trimming and J lost 6 bases; unmatched junction nucleotides: 14. CDR3 DNA sequence: TGTGCCAGCAGTCAGGGGGTAGGGACAGTCCTAAACATTCAGTACTTC. Translated, it gives CASSQGVGTVLNIQYF.

The CDR3 DNA reads TGTGCCAGCTCTCCAGGACAGAACACTGAAGCTTTCTTT. Encoded protein: CASSPGQNTEAFF. V gene TRBV18 combines with J gene TRBJ1-1; tentatively, D is TRBD1 (5 bases). This CDR3 spans 13 amino acids. The germline CDR1 and CDR2 sequences are KGHSH and LQKENI. V was pared by 6 bases and J by 1 base, with 9 bases between.

In nucleotides, the CDR3 is TGCGCCAGCAGCTTGATAGGGGGAGGGTTGACTGAAGCTTTCTTT. It translates to CASSLIGGGLTEAFF. The chain has TRBV5-1 and TRBJ1-1; D is perhaps TRBD1 (6 bases). Germline V lookup: CDR1 SGHRS, CDR2 YFSETQ. The CDR3 loop spans 15 amino acids. Trimming cost V 1 base and J 5 bases, with 15 bases left between them. The variable domain in full, with the rest retrieved from reference TRBV5-1 and TRBJ1-1, is KAGVTQTPRYLIKTRGQQVTLSCSPISGHRSVSWYQQTPGQGLQFLFEYFSETQRNKGNFPGRFSGRQFSNSRSEMNVSTLELGDSALYLCASSLIGGGLTEAFFGQGTRLTVV.

The rearrangement links TRBV5-4 to TRBJ2-5; D could derive from TRBD1 or TRBD2 (5 bases each). Looked up from germline, CDR1 is SGHNT and CDR2 is YYREEE (reference sequence). This CDR3 is built from 17 residues. V gave up 0 bases and J gave up 0 bases, with 15 bases separating them. The CDR3 DNA is TGTGCCAGCAGCTTGGGGGGCTCTAGCTCCAACCAAGAGACCCAGTACTTC. Amino acids: CASSLGGSSSNQETQYF.

This clone was recorded only once. This sequence joins TRBV9 and TRBJ2-5; TRBD2 agrees at 15 bases. The CDR3 is made up of 16 amino acids. CDR1 SGDLS and CDR2 YYNGEE come from the germline V gene. V lost 1 base and J lost 5; bases outside the gene matches: 3. The DNA of the CDR3 is TGTGCCAGCAGCGTACGTGGACTAGCGGGAGGGGAGACCCAGTACTTC. Translation: CASSVRGLAGGETQYF.

This chain links TRBV19 with TRBJ2-2, with D possibly TRBD2 on 6 matching bases. The CDR3 contains 14 residues. Germline CDR1 is LNHDA and CDR2 is SQIVND (reference sequence). Trimming stripped 7 bases from V and 4 bases from J, with 13 bases between. In DNA, the CDR3 is TGTGCCAGTACCCCCCAACTAGCCACCGGGGAGCTGTTTTTT. This gives the protein CASTPQLATGELFF.

The rearrangement uses TRBV6-1 and TRBJ1-1, with D possibly TRBD1 on 5 matching bases. The germline gives CDR1 MNHNS, CDR2 SASEGT. The CDR3 has 14 amino acids. V was cut by 3 bases and J by 8 bases, with 16 bases left in between. For the CDR3, the DNA is TGTGCCAGCAGTGAGGGTCTAAGGCAGGGAGAAGCTTTCTTT. Amino acids: CASSEGLRQGEAFF.

The chain couples TRBV6-6 to TRBJ2-7; a weak D match, TRBD1 (6 bases). There are 16 residues in the CDR3. Germline loops: CDR1 MNHNY, CDR2 SVGAGI (reference sequence). V was clipped by 0 bases and J by 4 bases, with 16 bases between them. The CDR3 reads CASSYSGANAGYEQYF. CDR3 sequence (DNA): TGTGCCAGCAGTTACTCGGGGGCAAATGCCGGGTACGAGCAGTACTTC.

The chain joins TRBV5-5 to TRBJ1-5; D is unresolved. In germline, CDR1 is SGHKS, CDR2 YYEKEE (reference sequence). The CDR3 is 16 residues long. Trimming removed 4 bases at V and 4 bases at J, with 18 bases between. Here the CDR3 DNA reads TGTGCCAGCAGCCGAGGCGGGGAAAGGGTTAATCAGCCCCAGCATTTT. This translates into CASSRGGERVNQPQHF.

The chain uses TRBV18 and TRBJ2-7, with D maybe TRBD1 (6 bases). The CDR3 has 13 amino acids. The V and J ends lost 3 bases and 3 bases respectively, with 9 bases between them. Germline CDR1 KGHSH, CDR2 LQKENI. CDR3 sequence (DNA): TGTGCCAGCTCACCGGCAGGGGTCTACGAGCAGTACTTC. It encodes CASSPAGVYEQYF.

J is TRBJ1-5 and V is TRBV10-3; TRBD1 agrees at 8 bases. Germline-derived CDR1 and CDR2 are ENHRY and SYGVKD. The CDR3 covers 18 residues. The ends lost 0 bases at V and 5 bases at J; junction bases unmatched: 12. The CDR3: CAISESVLIGQGYQPQHF. CDR3 nucleotide sequence: TGTGCCATCAGTGAGTCCGTTTTGATCGGACAGGGTTATCAGCCCCAGCATTTT.

This chain joins TRBV2 and TRBJ1-1; 7 bases line up with TRBD1. There are 14 residues in the CDR3. From germline, CDR1 is SNHLY and CDR2 FYNNEI. The trim removed 7 bases at V and 12 bases at J, leaving 17 bases unmatched. The CDR3 DNA reads as TGTGCCAGCATCCTAGGACAGGCGGGAGGGATTACTTTCTTT. Protein: CASILGQAGGITFF.

The sample holds a few counts of this clone. An end of the junction differs from the germline gene, which may be a read error. J is TRBJ2-5 and V is TRBV9; D tentatively reads TRBD1 or TRBD2 (5 bases each). CDR1 and CDR2 from the germline V gene are SGDLS and YYNGEE. The CDR3 runs to 10 residues. CDR3 amino acids: CASSVGDRDF. CDR3 nucleotide sequence: TGTGCCAGCAGCGTAGGGGACCGAGACTTC.

The chain employs TRBV18 and TRBJ2-1; D unresolved. The CDR3 is 12 residues long. Germline assignment: CDR1 KGHSH and CDR2 LQKENI. Trimming stripped 6 bases from V and 14 bases from J, with 17 bases between. The CDR3 region is CASSSTQVPEFF. As DNA, the CDR3 is TGTGCCAGCTCGTCCACTCAAGTTCCCGAGTTCTTC.

The chain has TRBV5-4 and TRBJ2-2, with D uncertain. From germline, CDR1 is SGHNT and CDR2 YYREEE (reference sequence). V was pared by 4 bases and J by 1 base, with 14 bases between. CDR3 length: 16 residues. The DNA for the CDR3 is TGTGCCAGCAGCCCGCCATGGCAAGGGAACACCGGGGAGCTGTTTTTT. Translating gives CASSPPWQGNTGELFF.

This rearrangement joins TRBV18 to TRBJ1-5; tentatively, D is TRBD1 (5 bases). This CDR3 contains 14 residues. Germline assignment: CDR1 KGHSH and CDR2 LQKENI. Trimming removed 0 bases at V and 4 bases at J, with 7 bases between. CDR3 sequence: CASSPPGGNQPQHF. For the CDR3, the DNA is TGTGCCAGCTCACCACCGGGGGGGAATCAGCCCCAGCATTTT.

The V gene is TRBV4-1, the J gene TRBJ2-5, with TRBD2 matching 7 bases. The CDR3 runs to 22 residues. Germline assignment: CDR1 MGHRA and CDR2 YSYEKL. Trimming at V came to 4 bases and at J to 2 bases, leaving 28 bases not matched to a gene. In DNA, the CDR3 is TGCGCCAGCAGCCCCCCCGGGGTGTGGGGGGAGGGCCTTGTCGGATCACAAGAGACCCAGTACTTC. Its translation is CASSPPGVWGEGLVGSQETQYF.

Only one count was recorded for this clone. This rearrangement joins TRBV28 to TRBJ1-1; 8 nucleotides align to TRBD1. The length of the CDR3 is 12 residues. Germline V lookup: CDR1 MDHEN, CDR2 SYDVKM. V trimming: 6 bases; J trimming: 6 bases; junction bases outside the gene matches: 3. CDR3 sequence: CASSGQGPEAFF. The CDR3 DNA reads as TGTGCCAGCAGCGGACAGGGCCCTGAAGCTTTCTTT.

This clone was picked up one time. This chain uses TRBV9 with TRBJ1-5; D uncertain. The CDR3 runs to 13 residues. Deletions cut 3 bases from V and 5 bases from J, with 9 bases between. Germline loops: CDR1 SGDLS, CDR2 YYNGEE. The CDR3 region has the DNA TGTGCCAGCAGCGCCCACGAGGATCAGCCCCAGCATTTT. Its translation: CASSAHEDQPQHF.